The subject of this entry is one T cell receptor (beta chain). This specimen belongs to a study of T cell clones after liver transplantation. The overall study: Without induction therapy, subjects received standard immunosuppression until 12-24 months post-transplant.

Per the germline V gene, CDR1 is SGHNT and CDR2 is YYREEE (reference sequence). Trimming removed 3 bases at V and 7 bases at J, with 16 bases between. The CDR3 contains 14 residues. Sequencing used immunoSEQ multiplex PCR; TCRdb keeps in-frame clones, though not all of them. The sample records around 9,100 clones, about three quarters being singletons. The sequence was collected from a human donor who received a liver transplant. The specimen was CD8+ T cells from blood, collected before liver transplant. The J gene is TRBJ1-2, the V gene TRBV5-4; D gene uncertain. The CDR3 coding sequence is TGTGCCAGCAGCTCCCGTGCGGTCGATATTGGCTACACCTTC. Its protein product is CASSSRAVDIGYTF.